Below, 23 T cell receptor beta chains from the same sample are listed, as sequenced in a study of OX40 agonist ivuxolimab in advanced cancers. Assay used: immunoSEQ multiplex PCR; TCRdb lists only in-frame clones, some missing. The data contain roughly 62,000 clones, approximately 82% of them singletons. This material consisted of CD4+ or CD8+ T cells sorted from blood, taken in a trial of the OX40 agonist ivuxolimab. Every receptor here comes from an adult with an advanced solid tumor such as melanoma, head and neck, liver or kidney cancer.

This clone came up once. The chain recombines TRBV4-3 with TRBJ1-1; 11 bases match TRBD1. V dropped 1 base and J dropped 3; count of bases not matched to a gene: 7. Germline loops: CDR1 LGHNA, CDR2 YSLEER. The CDR3 runs to 17 residues. CDR3 region: CASSQGTGGVWDTEAFF. The DNA for the CDR3 is TGCGCCAGCAGCCAAGGGACAGGGGGCGTTTGGGACACTGAAGCTTTCTTT.

The gene calls are TRBV11-3 and TRBJ2-1, with TRBD2 identical over 10 bases. The V and J ends lost 1 base and 8 bases, in that order; junction bases with no gene match: 5. The germline V gene has CDR1 SGHNT and CDR2 YENEEA. CDR3 length: 15 amino acids. As DNA, the CDR3 is TGTGCCAGCAGCTTAGCTAGCGGGGGTCAGGATGAGCAGTTCTTC. Translating gives CASSLASGGQDEQFF.

This chain connects TRBV5-1 to TRBJ1-5; D ambiguous. The germline V gene encodes CDR1 SGHRS and CDR2 YFSETQ. The CDR3 spans 14 residues. The V end lost 3 bases, the J end lost 2 bases, and 9 bases lay between the germline ends. CDR3 nucleotide sequence: TGCGCCAGCAGCTCGGGTGAGGGCAATCAGCCCCAGCATTTT. This sequence encodes CASSSGEGNQPQHF.

The chain links TRBV9 to TRBJ1-2; 7 nucleotides match TRBD1. V lost 0 bases, J lost 7 bases, and 12 bases stayed unmatched. This CDR3 comprises 16 residues. Germline V gene lookup returns CDR1 SGDLS and CDR2 YYNGEE. CDR3 region: CASSVAGTEHRRGYTF. Here the CDR3 DNA reads TGTGCCAGCAGCGTAGCCGGGACAGAGCACCGGCGTGGCTACACCTTC.

Remarks on this clone: At the DNA level, this CDR3 is encoded by other sequences in the same sample as well. This sequence joins TRBV18 and TRBJ1-5; D gene uncertain. Germline V gene sequence: CDR1 KGHSH, CDR2 LQKENI. The CDR3 loop spans 12 amino acids. V was shortened by 3 bases and J by 2 bases, with 2 bases between the two germline ends. CDR3 DNA: TGTGCCAGCTCACCGGGCAATCAGCCCCAGCATTTT. Protein: CASSPGNQPQHF.

The chain carries TRBV15 and TRBJ1-5; tentative D call: TRBD1 (5 bases). The germline V gene encodes CDR1 LNHNV and CDR2 YYDKDF (reference sequence). The CDR3 sequence is 15 residues long. V lost 11 bases to trimming and J lost 4 bases, with 21 bases between them. CDR3 protein: CAVTEGTLPNQPQHF. As DNA, the CDR3 is TGTGCCGTCACCGAGGGGACCCTACCTAATCAGCCCCAGCATTTT.

The count of this clone is one. The chain links TRBV27 to TRBJ2-1, with D possibly matching TRBD2 (5 bases). Trimming pared 3 bases from V and 5 bases from J, leaving 11 bases between. Germline CDR1 and CDR2: MNHEY and SMNVEV (reference sequence). This CDR3 has 14 residues. CDR3 bases: TGTGCCAGCAGTTTTCAGAGGGAACACAATGAGCAGTTCTTC. Protein sequence: CASSFQREHNEQFF.

CDR3 in amino acids: CASGRGRQYEQYF. The CDR3 DNA sequence: TGTGCCAGCGGACGGGGGCGACAGTACGAGCAGTACTTC. This rearrangement joins TRBV6-1 to TRBJ2-7; TRBD1 or TRBD2 may be the D gene (6 bases each). Germline-derived CDR1 and CDR2 are MNHNS and SASEGT. CDR3 length: 13 amino acids. V lost 8 bases and J lost 4, with 15 bases in between.

As for this clone: A read error may produce the germline difference seen at one junction end. V is TRBV7-7 and J is TRBJ2-5; 13 nucleotides match TRBD2. The CDR3 covers 14 residues. Germline V CDR1 and CDR2: SSHAT, FNYEAQ (reference sequence). The CDR3 DNA sequence: TGTGCTAGCAGCTCGGGACTAGCGGGGGAGACCCAGTACTTC. Residues: CASSSGLAGETQYF.

This chain joins TRBV28 and TRBJ1-3, with D tentatively TRBD1 (6 bases). V gave up 8 bases and J gave up 0 bases, with 14 bases separating them. The germline V gene encodes CDR1 MDHEN and CDR2 SYDVKM. The length of the CDR3 is 15 residues. The CDR3 nucleotides read TGTGCCAGCGGAGGGGGGGCCGTCTCTGGAAACACCATATATTTT. It yields the protein CASGGGAVSGNTIYF.

This rearrangement joins TRBV7-8 to TRBJ2-5, with D maybe TRBD1 (5 bases). Trimming pared 1 base from V and 1 base from J, leaving 13 bases between. The CDR3 spans 16 residues. The germline gives CDR1 SGHVS, CDR2 FQNEAQ. The DNA of the CDR3 is TGTGCCAGCAGCTTAGGCCTGTCTGGGGCCCAAGAGACCCAGTACTTC. Translating it yields CASSLGLSGAQETQYF.

V usage is TRBV10-3 and J usage is TRBJ2-5; 10 bases align to TRBD2. The closer fit of TRBJ2-7 to the DNA end suggests the J call may be wrong. The CDR3 loop spans 15 amino acids. Germline V gene data show CDR1 as ENHRY and CDR2 as SYGVKD. The CDR3 region has the DNA TGTGCCATCATCGATTGGACTAGCGGATCCTACGAGCAGTACTTC. Its protein is CAIIDWTSGSYEQYF.

The rearrangement joins TRBV25-1 to TRBJ1-1; 12 nucleotides line up with TRBD1. Germline loops: CDR1 MGHDK, CDR2 SYGVNS. This CDR3 contains 15 residues. With 3 bases clipped from V and 9 bases from J, the junction kept 8 bases outside the gene matches. This chain's CDR3 is CASSDPGQGAGKAFF. The CDR3 DNA reads as TGTGCCAGCAGTGACCCGGGACAGGGGGCAGGTAAAGCTTTCTTT.

The chain joins TRBV10-3 to TRBJ1-1, with 12 bases matching TRBD1. The germline V gene encodes CDR1 ENHRY and CDR2 SYGVKD. The V and J ends lost 6 bases and 4 bases, in that order; junction bases with no gene match: 6. There are 15 residues in the CDR3. The CDR3 DNA follows: TGTGCCATCAGCGGGACAGGGGGCTTGGTCACTGAAGCTTTCTTT. Translation: CAISGTGGLVTEAFF.

This chain joins TRBV5-1 and TRBJ2-3; a weak D match, TRBD1 (8 bases). Germline V gene lookup returns CDR1 SGHRS and CDR2 YFSETQ. With 4 bases removed from V and 5 bases from J, the gap between germline ends came to 17 bases. This CDR3 contains 15 residues. The CDR3, as DNA: TGCGCCAGCAGCGACGCACAGGGGGGGATAGATACGCAGTATTTT. This sequence encodes CASSDAQGGIDTQYF.

The chain combines TRBV15 with TRBJ1-6, with D hard to call. Germline assignment: CDR1 LNHNV and CDR2 YYDKDF (reference sequence). Trimming took 0 bases from V and 7 from J, leaving 13 bases between them. The CDR3 runs 16 residues. CDR3 bases: TGTGCCACCAGCAGAGATCGGTATGGGAAAAATTCACCCCTCCACTTT. Protein product: CATSRDRYGKNSPLHF.

The chain combines TRBV27 with TRBJ1-2; D remains unclear. Germline V gives CDR1 MNHEY, CDR2 SMNVEV (reference sequence). The V end lost 4 bases, the J end lost 4 bases, and 13 bases lay between the germline ends. The CDR3 covers 14 residues. In nucleotides, the CDR3 is TGTGCCAGCAGTTCGATGGACGGGATCTATGGCTACACCTTC. This codes for CASSSMDGIYGYTF.

This clone was seen once. The gene calls are TRBV5-1 and TRBJ1-2; 7 positions agree with TRBD1. The CDR3 totals 14 residues. The germline V gene encodes CDR1 SGHRS and CDR2 YFSETQ. J gave up 4 bases and V 5 bases, and 8 bases lay outside the gene matches. DNA for the CDR3: TGCGCCAGCAGATTTACAGGGGATGCCTATGGCTACACCTTC. It encodes CASRFTGDAYGYTF. The complete variable domain, with remaining parts taken from reference TRBV5-1 and TRBJ1-2, reads KAGVTQTPRYLIKTRGQQVTLSCSPISGHRSVSWYQQTPGQGLQFLFEYFSETQRNKGNFPGRFSGRQFSNSRSEMNVSTLELGDSALYLCASRFTGDAYGYTFGSGTRLTVV.

This clone is medium-sized in the sample. The chain has TRBV11-2 and TRBJ1-2, with D perhaps TRBD1 (5 bases). The CDR3 length is 13 residues. The germline CDR1 and CDR2 sequences are SGHAT and FQNNGV. V lost 6 bases and J 7 bases, leaving 15 bases between the germline ends. CDR3 loop: CASRWTRGAGYTF. In DNA form, the CDR3 reads TGTGCCAGCAGGTGGACCCGTGGGGCTGGCTACACCTTC.

The J gene is TRBJ1-3, the V gene TRBV5-5; D is unclear. The CDR3 is 14 amino acids. Germline V gives CDR1 SGHKS, CDR2 YYEKEE (reference sequence). Trimming removed 2 bases at V and 0 bases at J, with 6 bases between. The CDR3 DNA sequence: TGTGCCAGCAGCTTACCGAACTCTGGAAACACCATATATTTT. Protein product: CASSLPNSGNTIYF. Full variable domain (missing parts from reference TRBV5-5 and TRBJ1-3): DAGVTQSPTHLIKTRGQQVTLRCSPISGHKSVSWYQQVLGQGPQFIFQYYEKEERGRGNFPDRFSARQFPNYSSELNVNALLLGDSALYLCASSLPNSGNTIYFGEGSWLTVV.

The chain recombines TRBV18 with TRBJ1-2; maybe TRBD1 (5 bases). Trimming left V 1 base short and J 5 bases short, with 17 bases between. CDR1 and CDR2 (germline): KGHSH, LQKENI. CDR3 length: 16 residues. CDR3: CASSPRRDSVLYGYTF. DNA of the CDR3: TGTGCCAGCTCACCACGTCGGGACTCGGTGCTATATGGCTACACCTTC.

The rearrangement joins TRBV28 to TRBJ2-2; 8 bases agree with TRBD1. Unmatched junction bases numbered 8, after V lost 7 bases and J lost 4 bases. CDR1 and CDR2 (germline): MDHEN, SYDVKM. The length of the CDR3 is 15 residues. Here the CDR3 DNA reads TGTGCCAGCAATCAGGGGGCGCGGGGCACCGGGGAGCTGTTTTTT. Protein product: CASNQGARGTGELFF.

The rearrangement uses TRBV5-4 and TRBJ2-7; perhaps TRBD2 as D (5 bases). CDR1 is SGHNT and CDR2 is YYREEE in the germline V gene (reference sequence). V shed 1 base and J shed 2 bases, with 7 bases lying between them. The CDR3 consists of 13 residues. The CDR3 region has the DNA TGTGCCAGCAGCTTGCCCGGGACCTACGAGCAGTACTTC. Its protein product is CASSLPGTYEQYF.